Listed below are T cell receptor beta chains from one sample, sequenced in a study of early T cells in non-severe SARS-CoV-2 infection. TCRdb re-analysed the 5' RACE reads in MiXCR, keeping a single row per CDR3 protein. There are about 83,000 distinct CDR3 sequences in the sample; about 9.4% occur only once, and around 8% lies in the top ten. Source: whole blood, taken at baseline. Every receptor here comes from an adult who was a healthcare worker with PCR-confirmed SARS-CoV-2 infection or an uninfected control (not recorded which). The CDR3 runs from the conserved cysteine through the conserved F or W. D genes are given only for firm matches. Clone size is not always given. Where it is, it says once, few, many or a class for expanded clones.

v_call: TRBV20-1
d_call: .
j_call: TRBJ1-5
clone_size: many
cdr3_aa: CSARDRTKFSPGKPQHF
cdr3_nt: TGCAGTGCTAGAGATCGAACCAAGTTTTCCCCCGGAAAGCCCCAGCATTTT

v_call: TRBV3-1
d_call: .
j_call: TRBJ2-5
clone_size: .
cdr3_aa: CASSRASAARYF
cdr3_nt: TGTGCCAGCAGCCGAGCTAGCGCCGCTCGGTACTTC

v_call: TRBV11-1
d_call: TRBD1
j_call: TRBJ1-1
clone_size: few
cdr3_aa: CASSLEQGEWAFF
cdr3_nt: TGTGCCAGCAGCTTGGAACAGGGGGAATGGGCTTTCTTT

v_call: TRBV2
d_call: .
j_call: TRBJ1-1
clone_size: .
cdr3_aa: CASGRTAEAFF
cdr3_nt: TGTGCCAGCGGCCGGACTGCTGAAGCTTTCTTT

v_call: TRBV6-1
d_call: .
j_call: TRBJ2-4
clone_size: .
cdr3_aa: CASSEYDIQYF
cdr3_nt: TGTGCCAGCAGTGAATACGACATTCAGTACTTC

v_call: TRBV20-1
d_call: .
j_call: TRBJ2-2
clone_size: many
cdr3_aa: CSARDVGGELFF
cdr3_nt: TGCAGTGCTAGAGATGTTGGTGGGGAGCTGTTTTTT

v_call: TRBV2
d_call: .
j_call: TRBJ1-2
clone_size: .
cdr3_aa: CASGEYGYTF
cdr3_nt: TGTGCCAGCGGCGAGTATGGCTACACCTTC

v_call: TRBV6-4
d_call: .
j_call: TRBJ2-3
clone_size: .
cdr3_aa: CASSDSGGETDTQYF
cdr3_nt: TGTGCCAGCAGTGACTCTGGAGGGGAAACAGATACGCAGTATTTT

v_call: TRBV20-1
d_call: .
j_call: TRBJ2-5
clone_size: many
cdr3_aa: CSASDALKLLRAPSETQYF
cdr3_nt: TGCAGTGCTAGTGACGCACTTAAGCTACTCCGGGCCCCCTCGGAGACCCAGTACTTC

v_call: TRBV9
d_call: .
j_call: TRBJ2-3
clone_size: few
cdr3_aa: CASSSHTGPDTQYF
cdr3_nt: TGTGCCAGCAGCTCCCACACTGGGCCAGATACGCAGTATTTT

v_call: TRBV11-2
d_call: TRBD2
j_call: TRBJ2-1
clone_size: .
cdr3_aa: CASSPAGAQVVRQFF
cdr3_nt: TGTGCCAGCAGCCCAGCGGGAGCCCAGGTTGTCCGGCAGTTCTTC

v_call: TRBV5-1
d_call: TRBD1
j_call: TRBJ2-1
clone_size: .
cdr3_aa: CASSLNPTGEDEQFF
cdr3_nt: TGCGCCAGCAGCTTGAATCCGACAGGGGAGGATGAGCAGTTCTTC

v_call: TRBV19
d_call: TRBD2
j_call: TRBJ2-2
clone_size: .
cdr3_aa: CASSIETSGTGELFF
cdr3_nt: TGTGCCAGTAGTATAGAGACTAGCGGCACCGGGGAGCTGTTTTTT

v_call: TRBV30
d_call: .
j_call: TRBJ2-4
clone_size: .
cdr3_aa: CAWSVKGLAKNIQYF
cdr3_nt: TGTGCCTGGAGTGTAAAGGGGTTAGCCAAAAACATTCAGTACTTC

v_call: TRBV11-3
d_call: .
j_call: TRBJ2-2
clone_size: many
cdr3_aa: CASSFGGSNTGELFF
cdr3_nt: TGTGCCAGCAGCTTCGGGGGATCGAACACCGGGGAGCTGTTTTTT

v_call: TRBV3-1
d_call: .
j_call: TRBJ1-2
clone_size: many
cdr3_aa: CASSPPPGRAYSGYTF
cdr3_nt: TGTGCCAGCAGCCCGCCTCCGGGGCGCGCCTATAGCGGCTACACCTTC

v_call: TRBV27
d_call: TRBD2
j_call: TRBJ2-7
clone_size: many
cdr3_aa: CASSAGTSGRNEQYF
cdr3_nt: TGTGCCAGCAGTGCCGGGACTAGCGGGAGGAACGAGCAGTACTTC

v_call: TRBV9
d_call: TRBD1
j_call: TRBJ2-1
clone_size: .
cdr3_aa: CASSVRGLRYNEQFF
cdr3_nt: TGTGCCAGCAGCGTTAGGGGGCTAAGATACAATGAGCAGTTCTTC

v_call: TRBV7-9
d_call: .
j_call: TRBJ2-5
clone_size: few
cdr3_aa: CASSTGTEETQYF
cdr3_nt: TGTGCCAGCAGCACGGGGACGGAAGAGACCCAGTACTTC

v_call: TRBV30
d_call: TRBD2
j_call: TRBJ2-6
clone_size: many
cdr3_aa: CAWSVTGGSGANVLTF
cdr3_nt: TGTGCCTGGAGTGTAACGGGGGGCTCTGGGGCCAACGTCCTGACTTTC

v_call: TRBV19
d_call: .
j_call: TRBJ2-3
clone_size: .
cdr3_aa: CASTPAGIAGTDTQYF
cdr3_nt: TGTGCCAGTACCCCGGCGGGGATAGCGGGCACAGATACGCAGTATTTT

v_call: TRBV12-3/TRBV12-4
d_call: .
j_call: TRBJ2-5
clone_size: few
cdr3_aa: CASSLLVADQETQYF
cdr3_nt: TGTGCCAGCAGTTTACTCGTTGCGGACCAAGAGACCCAGTACTTC

v_call: TRBV15
d_call: .
j_call: TRBJ1-2
clone_size: .
cdr3_aa: CATSRSRTDDYGYTF
cdr3_nt: TGTGCCACCAGCAGATCACGGACAGATGACTATGGCTACACCTTC

v_call: TRBV6-6
d_call: .
j_call: TRBJ1-1
clone_size: .
cdr3_aa: CASSYSAGNTEAFF
cdr3_nt: TGTGCCAGCAGTTACTCGGCAGGGAACACTGAAGCTTTCTTT

v_call: TRBV7-9
d_call: .
j_call: TRBJ1-2
clone_size: many
cdr3_aa: CASNPGGGGYGYTF
cdr3_nt: TGTGCCAGCAACCCCGGCGGGGGCGGGTATGGCTACACCTTC

v_call: TRBV18
d_call: TRBD2
j_call: TRBJ2-2
clone_size: many
cdr3_aa: CASSPPGLAGIQLAGELFF
cdr3_nt: TGTGCCAGCTCACCGCCGGGACTAGCGGGAATACAGTTGGCCGGGGAGCTGTTTTTT

v_call: TRBV11-1
d_call: TRBD1
j_call: TRBJ2-3
clone_size: .
cdr3_aa: CASSFDREAQYF
cdr3_nt: TGTGCCAGCAGCTTCGACAGGGAAGCGCAGTATTTT

v_call: TRBV7-2
d_call: TRBD1
j_call: TRBJ1-2
clone_size: .
cdr3_aa: CASSPGGLNYGYTF
cdr3_nt: TGTGCCAGCAGCCCAGGGGGGCTCAACTATGGCTACACCTTC

v_call: TRBV18
d_call: TRBD2
j_call: TRBJ2-7
clone_size: .
cdr3_aa: CASSQPVTGTSGTHEQYF
cdr3_nt: TGTGCCAGCTCACAGCCGGTGACCGGGACTAGCGGTACCCACGAGCAGTACTTC

v_call: TRBV3-1
d_call: .
j_call: TRBJ2-2
clone_size: few
cdr3_aa: CASSQDSVAGELFF
cdr3_nt: TGTGCCAGCAGCCAAGATTCTGTCGCCGGGGAGCTGTTTTTT

v_call: TRBV6-6
d_call: .
j_call: TRBJ1-6
clone_size: many
cdr3_aa: CASSSQGISLNSPLHF
cdr3_nt: TGTGCCAGCAGTTCTCAGGGTATTTCACTGAATTCACCCCTCCACTTT

v_call: TRBV28
d_call: .
j_call: TRBJ2-2
clone_size: few
cdr3_aa: CASSLPSVWGGELFF
cdr3_nt: TGTGCCAGCAGTCTCCCTAGCGTTTGGGGCGGGGAGCTGTTTTTT

v_call: TRBV5-4
d_call: .
j_call: TRBJ1-2
clone_size: few
cdr3_aa: CASSSGTHYGYTF
cdr3_nt: TGTGCCAGCAGCTCCGGGACACACTATGGCTACACCTTC

v_call: TRBV20-1
d_call: .
j_call: TRBJ2-5
clone_size: .
cdr3_aa: CSAFPTIGLIGTQYF
cdr3_nt: TGCAGTGCTTTCCCGACGATTGGATTGATAGGGACCCAGTACTTC

v_call: TRBV24-1
d_call: .
j_call: TRBJ2-5
clone_size: many
cdr3_aa: CATSDTDKYQETQYF
cdr3_nt: TGTGCCACCAGTGATACGGATAAGTACCAAGAGACCCAGTACTTC

v_call: TRBV9
d_call: TRBD2
j_call: TRBJ2-3
clone_size: few
cdr3_aa: CASSASGRGTDTQYF
cdr3_nt: TGTGCCAGCAGCGCTAGCGGGAGAGGGACAGATACGCAGTATTTT

v_call: TRBV4-1
d_call: .
j_call: TRBJ2-7
clone_size: .
cdr3_aa: CASSQAPGAAYGQYF
cdr3_nt: TGCGCCAGCAGCCAAGCACCCGGAGCCGCCTACGGGCAGTACTTC

v_call: TRBV20-1
d_call: TRBD2
j_call: TRBJ2-7
clone_size: many
cdr3_aa: CSARASGSSYEQYF
cdr3_nt: TGCAGTGCTAGGGCTAGCGGGAGCTCCTACGAGCAGTACTTC